The source of this T cell receptor (beta chain) is a study of T cell changes during pregnancy in multiple sclerosis. CDR3 length: 15 residues. J gave up 5 bases and V 3 bases, and 8 bases lay outside the gene matches. Germline V lookup: CDR1 MDHEN, CDR2 SYDVKM. Some clones are missing from TCRdb's copy, which holds only in-frame ones; the method was immunoSEQ multiplex PCR. Of around 40,000 clones listed, approximately 90% are singletons. The chain is built from TRBV28 and TRBJ2-7, with 9 bases aligning to TRBD2. The sequence was collected from a female donor with multiple sclerosis, enrolled in a pregnancy study. Material: CD4+ T cells from peripheral blood mononuclear cells, obtained in the second trimester of pregnancy. The CDR3 loop reads CASSFGGGRAHEQYF. In DNA form, the CDR3 reads TGTGCCAGCAGTTTCGGTGGCGGGAGGGCACACGAGCAGTACTTC.